This TCR beta chain was retrieved from a study of early T cells in non-severe SARS-CoV-2 infection. Study at large: It was bulk RNA from unsorted whole blood that was sequenced, and the chains were unpaired. Findings and caveats of the study: VDJdb matching favored anti-spike CD8 responses, missing private and CD4 specificities.

This clonotype has ten or more counts. The antigen is not known. The CDR3 has 15 amino acids. The V gene's germline CDR1 is SGHTA and CDR2 FQGNSA. Trimming removed 2 bases from V and 3 bases from J, with 13 bases in between. The library protocol tagged individual cDNA molecules with unique molecular identifiers. TCRdb re-called the 5' RACE reads through MiXCR, storing one row per CDR3 protein. There are approximately 23,000 distinct CDR3 sequences in the sample; roughly 4.2% occur only once, and approximately 5.6% lies in the top ten. The chain combines TRBV7-2 with TRBJ1-1; D is possibly TRBD1 (5 bases). The specimen was whole blood. This clonotype was obtained from an adult who was a healthcare worker with PCR-confirmed SARS-CoV-2 infection or an uninfected control (not recorded which). The CDR3 region has the DNA TGTGCCAGCAGCTTACAGGGAATGGTCGACACTGAAGCTTTCTTT. Protein product: CASSLQGMVDTEAFF.